The text below deals with one T cell receptor beta chain. What it binds is not known. Primers: 60 Vbeta forward and 13 Jbeta reverse. Sequencing used immunoSEQ multiplex PCR; TCRdb keeps in-frame clones, though not all of them. The sample lists 110,000 to 150,000 clones, over 60% occurring once. This sample stems from a study of cytomegalovirus exposure and HLA in healthy donors. Notes on the study in general: In terms of immune exposure information, only CMV serostatus was available. Researchers reported in a later analysis that a missense DCLRE1C variant was tied to TCR beta V- and J-gene trimming. In a later analysis, compared with equally common non-associated chains, HLA-associated beta chains were more expanded. Reports state that TCR beta sequences accurately predicted most subjects' HLA-A and HLA-B alleles.

The origin of this receptor is a woman aged 25 to 45 in good health and CMV-seronegative. The specimen was PBMCs.

This CDR3 reads CASSLLSYGYTF. The DNA of the CDR3 is TGTGCCAGCAGTTTGCTGAGTTATGGCTACACCTTC. The chain couples TRBV28 to TRBJ1-2; D gene unclear. The CDR3 is 12 residues long. Germline V lookup: CDR1 MDHEN, CDR2 SYDVKM. The ends were cut back, 3 bases at V and 5 bases at J, with 7 bases in the middle.